This T cell receptor beta chain is from a study of CD8 T cells in ankylosing spondylitis. Looked up from germline, CDR1 is SEHNR and CDR2 is FQNEAQ (reference sequence). Trimming removed 5 bases from V and 6 bases from J, with 11 bases in between. The CDR3 spans 12 residues. This clonotype was recorded at least ten times. The antigen is not known. TCRdb reprocessed the 5' RACE reads via MiXCR and lists one record per CDR3 protein. The data hold about 210,000 distinct CDR3 sequences, with 6% to 8.5% observed a single time. Findings and caveats of the study: There was reportedly significant enrichment of clones that were disease-linked in matched ankylosing spondylitis synovial fluid. Typical of ankylosing spondylitis blood, it appeared, was a TCR beta motif of eight highly homologous variants.

The sample was blood, either unsorted or a sorted T cell fraction (not recorded which). V and J are TRBV7-9 and TRBJ2-7; D ambiguous. The source of this sequence is a male donor with ankylosing spondylitis. This chain's CDR3 is CASSPVPGEQYF. In nucleotides, the CDR3 is TGTGCCAGCAGCCCCGTCCCCGGCGAGCAGTACTTC.